The subject of this entry is one T cell receptor beta chain. Its target is unknown. Treatment here: 10-day PBMC culture with coronavirus spike peptide pools or control peptides (ViraFEST assay). The collection of CD4+ T cells from the unexposed donor took place before the COVID-19 pandemic (2011-2018). Peptide pool stimulation in ViraFEST expanded antigen-specific T cells, whose TCRs were then sequenced. Cultures used a few million PBMCs per well, 9 to 10 IU/ml IL-2 and approximately 9.5 ug/ml peptides. This record comes from a study of vaccination and CD4 T cells after COVID-19. Overall study: Overlapping SARS-CoV-2, HCoV-NL63, HCoV-OC43 and HCoV-229E spike peptides stimulated the cells. Whole-study results and caveats: Convalescent patients had a median roughly 87% of post-vaccine SARS-CoV-2-reactive clones that were detected only after vaccination, not before it.

The Oncomine TCR Beta short-read assay was applied to DNA of cultured CD4+ T cells. TCRdb re-analysed the PCR reads in MiXCR, keeping a single row per CDR3 protein. The sample holds just over 7,000 distinct CDR3 sequences, about 50% seen once. The CDR3 runs to 13 residues. The junction had 12 bases not matched to a gene; V was cut back by 6 bases and J by 11 bases. Germline V gives CDR1 LNHDA, CDR2 SQIVND (reference sequence). The receptor was derived from a human donor in good health. Sequencing was done on a sample of CD4+ T cells from blood, cultured in vitro. The chain couples TRBV19 to TRBJ1-2; 7 positions agree with TRBD1. CDR3 sequence (DNA): TGTGCCAGTAGATGGGACAGCAAAGAAGGGTACACCTTC. It yields the protein CASRWDSKEGYTF.